This is a list of T cell receptor beta chains from one sample in a study of response to subunit inactivated influenza vaccine. TCRdb re-derived calls from the RT-PCR reads in MiXCR, one entry per CDR3 protein. This table holds over 150,000 distinct CDR3 sequences, under 13% found once. Sample: non-naive T cells sorted from PBMCs, taken 40 to 50 days after vaccination. Receptors originate from a man aged 45 to 65 who received an inactivated influenza vaccine. Both conserved end residues are trimmed from each CDR3. D genes are given only for firm matches.

V gene	D gene	J gene	CDR3 protein
TRBV20-1	TRBD2	TRBJ2-7	SARRGGGGAYEQY
TRBV6-2/TRBV6-3	NA	TRBJ2-1	ASSTRTESYNEQF
TRBV7-2	NA	TRBJ2-1	ASSLAGVGYNEQF
TRBV12-3/TRBV12-4	NA	TRBJ1-5	ASSRYNQPQH
TRBV5-6	NA	TRBJ2-3	ASIKDGGSTDTQY
TRBV7-2	TRBD1	TRBJ2-1	ASSLVGGQETYEQF
TRBV11-2	NA	TRBJ2-1	ASSLGGESSYNEQF
TRBV6-2/TRBV6-3	NA	TRBJ2-5	ASSKFRGLKTQY
TRBV20-1	TRBD1	TRBJ1-5	SARGRTGERLIFLQPQH
TRBV20-1	NA	TRBJ2-1	SARDPRKIRSYNEQF
TRBV5-1	NA	TRBJ1-1	ASRRGGVGTEAF
TRBV6-2/TRBV6-3	NA	TRBJ2-7	ASRYSYGSLSYEQY
TRBV5-6	TRBD1	TRBJ1-5	ASSLPKTQGKGQPQH
TRBV5-1	NA	TRBJ2-3	ASSQGLRTDTQY
TRBV3-1	NA	TRBJ2-3	ASSSQWAKGNTDTQY
TRBV12-3/TRBV12-4	TRBD1	TRBJ1-1	ASRGQGTGTEAF
TRBV2	NA	TRBJ2-1	ASSKGQGGPNEQF
TRBV28	NA	TRBJ2-7	ASTDLLGSGQY
TRBV7-8	NA	TRBJ2-7	ASSRSGSYEQY
TRBV23-1	NA	TRBJ1-4	ASSRQGWEKLF